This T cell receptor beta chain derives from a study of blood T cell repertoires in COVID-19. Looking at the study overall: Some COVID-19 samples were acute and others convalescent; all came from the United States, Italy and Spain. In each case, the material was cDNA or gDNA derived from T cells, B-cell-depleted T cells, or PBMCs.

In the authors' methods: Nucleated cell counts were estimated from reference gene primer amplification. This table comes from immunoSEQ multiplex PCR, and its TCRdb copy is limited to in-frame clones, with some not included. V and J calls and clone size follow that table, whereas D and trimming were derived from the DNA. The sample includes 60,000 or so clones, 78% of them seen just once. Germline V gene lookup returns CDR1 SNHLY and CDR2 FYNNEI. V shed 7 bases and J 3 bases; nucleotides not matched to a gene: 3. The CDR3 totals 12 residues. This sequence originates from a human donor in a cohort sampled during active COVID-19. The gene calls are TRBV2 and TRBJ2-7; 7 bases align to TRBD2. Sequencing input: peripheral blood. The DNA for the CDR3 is TGTGCCAGCACCAGGGAGGGCTACGAGCAGTACTTC. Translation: CASTREGYEQYF. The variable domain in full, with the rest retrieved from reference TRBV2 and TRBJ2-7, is EPEVTQTPSHQVTQMGQEVILRCVPISNHLYFYWYRQILGQKVEFLVSFYNNEISEKSEIFDDQFSVERPDGSNFTLKIRSTKLEDSAMYFCASTREGYEQYFGPGTRLTVT.